This T cell receptor (beta chain) originates from a study of PD-L1 blockade in urothelial cancer. Study details: Investigators checked blood 3 weeks (second dose) and 6 weeks after treatment start. Blood gave a median approximately 130,000 T cells.

Time point meaning: peripheral blood 6 weeks after treatment start. The method was immunoSEQ multiplex PCR; TCRdb's version includes in-frame clones alone and lacks a portion of them. The sample holds about 50,000 clones, 80% to 90% seen once. This clone has a single count. This CDR3 has 15 residues. J was trimmed by 0 bases and V by 5 bases; bases with no gene match: 8. Germline V gives CDR1 SGDLS, CDR2 YYNGEE. Specimen: PBMCs, collected around atezolizumab (anti-PD-L1) treatment. This sequence originates from a man aged 65 to 79 with urothelial cancer. The V call is TRBV9, the J call TRBJ2-7; 7 nucleotides agree with TRBD1. The CDR3 here is CASRDTGAHSYEQYF. In DNA form, the CDR3 reads TGTGCCAGCAGAGACACAGGGGCCCACTCCTACGAGCAGTACTTC.